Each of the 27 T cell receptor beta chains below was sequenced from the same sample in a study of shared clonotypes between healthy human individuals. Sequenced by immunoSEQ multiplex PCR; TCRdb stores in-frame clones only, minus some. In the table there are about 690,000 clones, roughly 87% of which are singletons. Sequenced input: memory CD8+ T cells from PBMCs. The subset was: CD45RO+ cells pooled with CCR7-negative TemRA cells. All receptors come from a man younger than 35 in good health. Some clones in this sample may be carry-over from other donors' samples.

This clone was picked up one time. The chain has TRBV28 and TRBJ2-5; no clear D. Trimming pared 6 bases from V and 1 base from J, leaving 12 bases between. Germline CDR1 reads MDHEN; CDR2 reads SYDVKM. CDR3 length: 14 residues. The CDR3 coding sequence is TGTGCCAGCAGGCCGGTCGGGCCCCAAGAGACCCAGTACTTC. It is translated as CASRPVGPQETQYF.

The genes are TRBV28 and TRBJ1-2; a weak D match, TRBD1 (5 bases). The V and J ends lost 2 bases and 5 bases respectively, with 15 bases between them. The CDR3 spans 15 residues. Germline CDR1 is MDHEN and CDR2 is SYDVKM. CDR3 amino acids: CASSLQPGNRYGYTF. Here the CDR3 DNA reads TGTGCCAGCAGTTTACAGCCAGGGAATAGGTATGGCTACACCTTC.

In DNA form, the CDR3 reads TGCGCCAGCAGCCAAGGTTCAAGCAATGAGCAGTTCTTC. Translating it yields CASSQGSSNEQFF. The J gene is TRBJ2-1, the V gene TRBV4-3; D gene uncertain. The CDR3 covers 13 residues. V lost 1 base, J lost 6 bases, and 7 bases lay in between. Germline V gene sequence: CDR1 LGHNA, CDR2 YSLEER.

CDR3 in DNA: TGTGCCAGCAGGCCAGACACATTAAGCTCTGGAAACACCATATATTTT. It is translated as CASRPDTLSSGNTIYF. This rearrangement joins TRBV6-6 to TRBJ1-3; D call uncertain. The CDR3 consists of 16 residues. V was cut by 6 bases and J by 0 bases, with 15 bases left in between. The germline CDR1 and CDR2 sequences are MNHNY and SVGAGI (reference sequence).

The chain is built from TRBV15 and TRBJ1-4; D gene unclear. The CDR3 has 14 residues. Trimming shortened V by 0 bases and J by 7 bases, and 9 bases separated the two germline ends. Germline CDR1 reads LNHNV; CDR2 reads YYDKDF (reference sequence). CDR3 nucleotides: TGTGCCACCAGCAGAGATTCCGCGACTGAAAAACTGTTTTTT. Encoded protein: CATSRDSATEKLFF. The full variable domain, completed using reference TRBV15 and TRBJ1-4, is DAMVIQNPRYQVTQFGKPVTLSCSQTLNHNVMYWYQQKSSQAPKLLFHYYDKDFNNEADTPDNFQSRRPNTSFCFLDIRSPGLGDTAMYLCATSRDSATEKLFFGSGTQLSVL.

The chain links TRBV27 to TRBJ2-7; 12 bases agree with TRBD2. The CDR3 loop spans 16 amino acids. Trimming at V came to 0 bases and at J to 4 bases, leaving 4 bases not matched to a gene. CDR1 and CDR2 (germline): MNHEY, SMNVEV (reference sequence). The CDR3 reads CASSLSTSGSRYEQYF. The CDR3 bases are TGTGCCAGCAGTTTATCGACTAGCGGGAGTAGGTACGAGCAGTACTTC.

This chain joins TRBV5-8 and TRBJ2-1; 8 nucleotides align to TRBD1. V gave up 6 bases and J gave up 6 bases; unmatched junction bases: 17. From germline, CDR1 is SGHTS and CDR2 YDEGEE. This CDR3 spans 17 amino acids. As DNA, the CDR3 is TGTGCCAGCACCCACCTTCCGGGACAGGTCCTCTCCAATGAGCAGTTCTTC. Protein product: CASTHLPGQVLSNEQFF.

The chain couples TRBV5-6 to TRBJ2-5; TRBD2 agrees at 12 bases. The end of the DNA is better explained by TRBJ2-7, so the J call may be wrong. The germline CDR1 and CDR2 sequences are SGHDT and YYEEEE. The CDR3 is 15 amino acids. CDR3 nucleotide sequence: TGTGCCAGCAGCCCCAGGACTAGCGGGACCGACGAGCAGTACTTC. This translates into CASSPRTSGTDEQYF.

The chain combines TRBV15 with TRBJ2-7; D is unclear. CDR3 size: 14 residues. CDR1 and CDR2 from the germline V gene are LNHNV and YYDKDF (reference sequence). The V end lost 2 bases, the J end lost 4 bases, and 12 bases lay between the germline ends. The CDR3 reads CATSRRDVGYEQYF. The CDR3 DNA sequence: TGTGCCACCAGCAGACGCGACGTCGGATACGAGCAGTACTTC.

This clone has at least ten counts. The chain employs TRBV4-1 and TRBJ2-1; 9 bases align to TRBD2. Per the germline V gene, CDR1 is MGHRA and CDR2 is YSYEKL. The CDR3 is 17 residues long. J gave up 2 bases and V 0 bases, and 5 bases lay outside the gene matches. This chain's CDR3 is CASSQDGGGRAYNEQFF. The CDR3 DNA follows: TGCGCCAGCAGCCAAGATGGAGGCGGGAGGGCCTACAATGAGCAGTTCTTC.

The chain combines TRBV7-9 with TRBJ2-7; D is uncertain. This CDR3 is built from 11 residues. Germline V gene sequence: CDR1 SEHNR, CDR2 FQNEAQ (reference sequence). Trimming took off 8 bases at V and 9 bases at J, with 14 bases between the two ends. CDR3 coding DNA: TGTGCCAGCTTCCTTCAAGGCGGGCAGTACTTC. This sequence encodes CASFLQGGQYF.

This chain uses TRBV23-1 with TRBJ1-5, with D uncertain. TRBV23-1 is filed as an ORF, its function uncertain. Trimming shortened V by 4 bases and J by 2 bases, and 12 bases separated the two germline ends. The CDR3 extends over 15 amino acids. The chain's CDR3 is CASSLRVGGNQPQHF. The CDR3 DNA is TGCGCCAGCAGTCTCCGGGTCGGCGGCAATCAGCCCCAGCATTTT.

The CDR3 protein is CASSTQNSNQPQHF. The CDR3 nucleotides read TGTGCCAGCAGCACCCAAAATAGCAATCAGCCCCAGCATTTT. This chain connects TRBV25-1 to TRBJ1-5; D not certain. The CDR3 totals 14 residues. Trimming stripped 6 bases from V and 0 bases from J, with 9 bases between. Germline V CDR1 and CDR2: MGHDK, SYGVNS.

The CDR3 loop is CASSLLRGNTIYF. In nucleotides, the CDR3 is TGTGCCAGCAGCCTCCTGAGGGGAAACACCATATATTTT. The chain recombines TRBV7-2 with TRBJ1-3; no firm D call. Trimming cost V 5 bases and J 4 bases, with 9 bases left between them. The CDR3 contains 13 residues. Per the germline V gene, CDR1 is SGHTA and CDR2 is FQGNSA. The variable domain in full, with the rest retrieved from reference TRBV7-2 and TRBJ1-3, is GAGVSQSPSNKVTEKGKDVELRCDPISGHTALYWYRQSLGQGLEFLIYFQGNSAPDKSGLPSDRFSAERTGGSVSTLTIQRTQQEDSAVYLCASSLLRGNTIYFGEGSWLTVV.

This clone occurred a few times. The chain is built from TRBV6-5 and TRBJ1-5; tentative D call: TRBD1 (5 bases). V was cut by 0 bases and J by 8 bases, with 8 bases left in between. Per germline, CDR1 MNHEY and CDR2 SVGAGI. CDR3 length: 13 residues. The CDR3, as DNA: TGTGCCAGCAGTTACTCTACAGGAGAGCCCCAGCATTTT. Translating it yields CASSYSTGEPQHF.

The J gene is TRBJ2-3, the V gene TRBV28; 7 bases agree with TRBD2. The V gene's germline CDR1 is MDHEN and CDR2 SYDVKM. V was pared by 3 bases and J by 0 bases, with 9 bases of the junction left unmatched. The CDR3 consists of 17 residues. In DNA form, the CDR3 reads TGTGCCAGCAGTTTCGGGGCGGGAGAGGCTAGCACAGATACGCAGTATTTT. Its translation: CASSFGAGEASTDTQYF.

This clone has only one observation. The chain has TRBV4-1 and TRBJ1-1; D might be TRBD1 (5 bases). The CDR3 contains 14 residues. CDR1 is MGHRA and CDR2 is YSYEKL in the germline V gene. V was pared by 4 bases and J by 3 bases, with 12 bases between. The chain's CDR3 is CASSRGTGDTEAFF. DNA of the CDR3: TGCGCCAGCAGCCGGGGGACCGGGGACACTGAAGCTTTCTTT.

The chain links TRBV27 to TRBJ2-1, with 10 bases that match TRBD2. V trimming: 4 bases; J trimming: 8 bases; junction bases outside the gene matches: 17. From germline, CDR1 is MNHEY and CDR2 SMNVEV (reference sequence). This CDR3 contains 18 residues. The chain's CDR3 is CASSSLRPSAGGGYEQFF. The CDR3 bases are TGTGCCAGCAGTTCCCTACGTCCCTCAGCGGGAGGGGGGTATGAGCAGTTCTTC.

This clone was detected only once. This chain's CDR3 is CASRLTGGAGYTF. The DNA of the CDR3 is TGTGCCAGCAGACTTACAGGGGGCGCTGGCTACACCTTC. This rearrangement joins TRBV27 to TRBJ1-2; 9 positions agree with TRBD1. Germline V CDR1 and CDR2: MNHEY, SMNVEV (reference sequence). The CDR3 loop spans 13 amino acids. The V segment lost 6 bases and the J segment 7 bases; nucleotides outside the gene matches: 6.

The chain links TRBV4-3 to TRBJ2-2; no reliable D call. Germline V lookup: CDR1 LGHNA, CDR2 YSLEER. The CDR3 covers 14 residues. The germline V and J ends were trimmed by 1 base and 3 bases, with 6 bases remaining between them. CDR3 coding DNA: TGCGCCAGCAGCCAAGTAGGTGACACCGGGGAGCTGTTTTTT. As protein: CASSQVGDTGELFF.

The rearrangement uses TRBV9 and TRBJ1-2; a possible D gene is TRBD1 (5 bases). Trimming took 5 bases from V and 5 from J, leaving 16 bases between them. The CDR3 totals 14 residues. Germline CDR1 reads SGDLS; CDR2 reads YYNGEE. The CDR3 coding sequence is TGTGCCAGCAGTGCGGGACGGACCAGTTATGGCTACACCTTC. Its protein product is CASSAGRTSYGYTF. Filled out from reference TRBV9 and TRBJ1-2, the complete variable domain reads DSGVTQTPKHLITATGQRVTLRCSPRSGDLSVYWYQQSLDQGLQFLIQYYNGEERAKGNILERFSAQQFPDLHSELNLSSLELGDSALYFCASSAGRTSYGYTFGSGTRLTVV.

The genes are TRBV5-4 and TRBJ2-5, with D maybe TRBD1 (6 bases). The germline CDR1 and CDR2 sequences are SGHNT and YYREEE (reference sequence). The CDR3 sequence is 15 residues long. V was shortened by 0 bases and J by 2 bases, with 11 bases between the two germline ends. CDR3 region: CASSLAGTSQETQYF. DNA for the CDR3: TGTGCCAGCAGCTTGGCCGGGACATCACAAGAGACCCAGTACTTC.

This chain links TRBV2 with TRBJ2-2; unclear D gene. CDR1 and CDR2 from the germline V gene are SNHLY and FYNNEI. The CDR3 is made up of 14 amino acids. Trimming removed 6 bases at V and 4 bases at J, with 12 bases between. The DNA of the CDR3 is TGTGCCAGCAGACCACCGACTGCCACCGGGGAGCTGTTTTTT. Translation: CASRPPTATGELFF. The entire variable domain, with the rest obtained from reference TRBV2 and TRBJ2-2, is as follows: EPEVTQTPSHQVTQMGQEVILRCVPISNHLYFYWYRQILGQKVEFLVSFYNNEISEKSEIFDDQFSVERPDGSNFTLKIRSTKLEDSAMYFCASRPPTATGELFFGEGSRLTVL.

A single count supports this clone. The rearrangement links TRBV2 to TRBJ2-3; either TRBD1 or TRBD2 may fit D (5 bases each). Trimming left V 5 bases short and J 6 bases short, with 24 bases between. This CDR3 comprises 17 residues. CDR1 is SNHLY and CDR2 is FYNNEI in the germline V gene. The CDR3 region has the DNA TGTGCCAGCAGTCCCCCCGGAGGTGCAGGGCCGCGGGATACGCAGTATTTT. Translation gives CASSPPGGAGPRDTQYF.

The chain's CDR3 is CASSVDRGLFDTQYF. CDR3 nucleotides: TGTGCCAGCAGCGTGGACAGGGGGCTTTTCGATACGCAGTATTTT. This chain joins TRBV7-2 and TRBJ2-3; 11 bases match TRBD1. Germline CDR1 reads SGHTA; CDR2 reads FQGNSA. V dropped 5 bases and J dropped 6; count of bases not matched to a gene: 7. The CDR3 is 15 amino acids. The full variable domain, in which reference TRBV7-2 and TRBJ2-3 provide the parts outside the CDR3, is GAGVSQSPSNKVTEKGKDVELRCDPISGHTALYWYRQSLGQGLEFLIYFQGNSAPDKSGLPSDRFSAERTGGSVSTLTIQRTQQEDSAVYLCASSVDRGLFDTQYFGPGTRLTVL.

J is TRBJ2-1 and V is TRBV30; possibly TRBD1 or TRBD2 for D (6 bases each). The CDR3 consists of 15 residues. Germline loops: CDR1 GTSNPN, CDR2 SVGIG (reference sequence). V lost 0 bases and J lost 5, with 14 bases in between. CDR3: CAWSVQGGTHNEQFF. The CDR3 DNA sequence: TGTGCCTGGAGTGTACAGGGCGGGACCCACAATGAGCAGTTCTTC.

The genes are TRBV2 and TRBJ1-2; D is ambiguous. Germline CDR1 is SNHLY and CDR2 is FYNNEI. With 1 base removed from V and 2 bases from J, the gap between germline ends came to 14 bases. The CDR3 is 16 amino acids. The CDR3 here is CASSEGPATPNYGYTF. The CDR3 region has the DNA TGTGCCAGCAGTGAAGGCCCGGCTACACCCAACTATGGCTACACCTTC. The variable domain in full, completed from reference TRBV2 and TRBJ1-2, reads EPEVTQTPSHQVTQMGQEVILRCVPISNHLYFYWYRQILGQKVEFLVSFYNNEISEKSEIFDDQFSVERPDGSNFTLKIRSTKLEDSAMYFCASSEGPATPNYGYTFGSGTRLTVV.